These 6 T cell receptor beta chains were sequenced from one sample in a study of Ad26.COV2.S vaccination and SARS-CoV-2 variants. Indicated treatment: about 20 received Ad26.COV2.S at low or high dose, single or two shots; about 5 received placebo; per-sample allocation not given. Following the first vaccine or placebo injection, samples were taken on day 63. Produced via immunoSEQ multiplex PCR; TCRdb's table is partial and in-frame only. The sample holds about 410,000 clones, about nine tenths seen once. The sequencing used peripheral blood, collected in a trial of Ad26.COV2.S vaccine versus placebo. These TCRs come from a person aged 18 to 65 who received the Ad26.COV2.S COVID-19 vaccine or a placebo.

To note about this clone: At one boundary the junction diverges from the germline segment, which might be a read error. The chain is built from TRBV6-5 and TRBJ1-5; D remains unclear. The V gene's germline CDR1 is MNHEY and CDR2 SVGAGI. The CDR3 runs 14 residues. The CDR3 spells CASSIRNDNPPQHF. CDR3 bases: TGTGCCAGCAGTATCCGCAATGACAATCCGCCCCAGCATTTT.

The chain joins TRBV27 to TRBJ1-1; no clear D. Per germline, CDR1 MNHEY and CDR2 SMNVEV (reference sequence). The V end lost 0 bases, the J end lost 1 base, and 12 bases lay between the germline ends. This CDR3 comprises 16 residues. The CDR3 nucleotides read TGTGCCAGCAGTTTATCAATAGCAGTCCCGAACACTGAAGCTTTCTTT. It encodes CASSLSIAVPNTEAFF.

In this sample, this clone turned up once. The chain links TRBV5-1 to TRBJ1-2; weak D call: TRBD1 (5 bases). Germline CDR1 and CDR2: SGHRS and YFSETQ. V was cut by 2 bases and J by 13 bases, with 15 bases left in between. CDR3 length: 12 residues. The CDR3 spells CASSLGTELRTF. As DNA, the CDR3 is TGCGCCAGCAGCTTAGGGACCGAATTACGCACCTTC.

About this clone itself: A read error may produce the germline difference seen at one junction end. The chain joins TRBV20-1 to TRBJ1-2; no reliable D call. Germline assignment: CDR1 DFQATT and CDR2 SNEGSKA (reference sequence). This CDR3 has 10 amino acids. The CDR3 sequence is CSARASEFLW. CDR3 DNA sequence: TGCAGTGCTAGAGCGTCTGAGTTTTTATGG.

V and J are TRBV5-5 and TRBJ2-4; no clear D gene. The ends were cut back, 1 base at V and 6 bases at J, with 8 bases in the middle. Germline-derived CDR1 and CDR2 are SGHKS and YYEKEE (reference sequence). CDR3 length: 13 amino acids. CDR3 nucleotide sequence: TGTGCCAGCAGCTTGTTAGAAGGAAACATTCAGTACTTC. Protein: CASSLLEGNIQYF.

This chain links TRBV4-1 with TRBJ2-2; TRBD2 aligns across 14 bases. The V gene's germline CDR1 is MGHRA and CDR2 YSYEKL. J lost 3 bases, V lost 4 bases, and 10 bases had no gene match. The CDR3 extends over 19 amino acids. This chain's CDR3 is CASSLRTSGGLLDTGELFF. The CDR3 nucleotides are TGCGCCAGCAGCCTTCGGACTAGCGGGGGGTTGTTGGACACCGGGGAGCTGTTTTTT.